These 9 T cell receptor beta chains share one sample of origin, sequenced in a study of T cells after posttransplantation cyclophosphamide. Sequencing was performed with immunoSEQ multiplex PCR; in TCRdb, only in-frame clones are kept and a portion is missing. This sample has roughly 49,000 clones, with 70% to 90% found just once. What was sequenced was PBMCs. The receptors derive from a man aged 30-40 years with a blood cancer, CMV-positive, and with a related stem cell donor.

The rearrangement links TRBV11-2 to TRBJ2-1, with TRBD2 identical over 12 bases. CDR3 length equals 15 residues. Germline V gives CDR1 SGHAT, CDR2 FQNNGV. V lost 5 bases to trimming and J lost 6 bases; unmatched junction nucleotides: 5. CDR3 DNA sequence: TGTGCCAGCAGCACGGGACTAGCGGGCCCCAATGAGCAGTTCTTC. As protein: CASSTGLAGPNEQFF.

The chain combines TRBV11-3 with TRBJ2-1; 7 positions agree with TRBD1. Germline trimming cut 5 bases from V and 5 bases from J; bases unmatched to any gene: 9. The CDR3 covers 15 residues. Per germline, CDR1 SGHNT and CDR2 YENEEA. CDR3 nucleotide sequence: TGTGCCAGCAGCCGGTTCGGGACAGAAAACAATGAGCAGTTCTTC. Its protein product is CASSRFGTENNEQFF.

The chain couples TRBV7-3 to TRBJ2-7; the match to TRBD2 covers 13 bases. Trimming at V came to 3 bases and at J to 5 bases, leaving 7 bases not matched to a gene. The V gene's germline CDR1 is SGHTA and CDR2 FQGTGA. This CDR3 contains 16 residues. The CDR3 bases are TGTGCCAGCAGCTTGAGACCGGGACTAGCGGGAAACGAGCAGTACTTC. Amino acid sequence: CASSLRPGLAGNEQYF.

The chain is built from TRBV5-6 and TRBJ2-4, with 15 positions matching TRBD2. The CDR3 is made up of 17 amino acids. CDR1 and CDR2 (germline): SGHDT, YYEEEE. Trimming cost V 1 base and J 5 bases; bases outside gene matches: 4. The CDR3 protein is CASSLRTSGRAENIQYF. The CDR3 coding sequence is TGTGCCAGCAGCTTGAGGACTAGCGGGAGGGCGGAAAACATTCAGTACTTC. The entire variable domain, with the rest obtained from reference TRBV5-6 and TRBJ2-4, is as follows: DAGVTQSPTHLIKTRGQQVTLRCSPKSGHDTVSWYQQALGQGPQFIFQYYEEEERQRGNFPDRFSGHQFPNYSSELNVNALLLGDSALYLCASSLRTSGRAENIQYFGAGTRLSVL.

V is TRBV28 and J is TRBJ2-6; D gene uncertain. With 4 bases removed from V and 0 bases from J, the gap between germline ends came to 10 bases. Per the germline V gene, CDR1 is MDHEN and CDR2 is SYDVKM. The CDR3 loop spans 16 amino acids. CDR3 DNA: TGTGCCAGCAGTTCTGTCACATTCTCTGGGGCCAACGTCCTGACTTTC. Translation: CASSSVTFSGANVLTF.

This chain links TRBV7-2 with TRBJ2-3; possible D gene TRBD1, 5 bases. Germline assignment: CDR1 SGHTA and CDR2 FQGNSA. V gave up 1 base and J gave up 2 bases, with 13 bases separating them. The CDR3 has 16 amino acids. In nucleotides, the CDR3 is TGTGCCAGCAGCTTAGTAAGGGGCGGATACACAGATACGCAGTATTTT. Its protein product is CASSLVRGGYTDTQYF.

The rearrangement joins TRBV5-1 to TRBJ2-5; no firm D call. The CDR3 sequence is 12 residues long. Germline loops: CDR1 SGHRS, CDR2 YFSETQ. Trimming cost V 1 base and J 4 bases, with 5 bases left between them. Here the CDR3 reads CASSLPGETQYF. The CDR3 DNA follows: TGCGCCAGCAGCTTGCCAGGAGAGACCCAGTACTTC.

The chain has TRBV9 and TRBJ2-1; D gene ambiguous. The V end was cut by 0 bases, the J end by 5 bases, with 12 bases between. The V gene's germline CDR1 is SGDLS and CDR2 YYNGEE. The CDR3 runs 15 residues. The CDR3, as DNA: TGTGCCAGCAGCGTAGGGGCTAACCCCGACAATGAGCAGTTCTTC. It translates to CASSVGANPDNEQFF.

J is TRBJ1-1 and V is TRBV6-5; the D is unclear. CDR1 MNHEY and CDR2 SVGAGI come from the germline V gene. V was cut by 4 bases and J by 1 base, with 7 bases left in between. CDR3 length equals 13 residues. DNA of the CDR3: TGTGCCAGCAGTTTTATCGGGAACACTGAAGCTTTCTTT. As protein: CASSFIGNTEAFF.